The next 13 T cell receptor beta chains were all read from a single sample in a study of OX40 agonist ivuxolimab in advanced cancers. Measured with immunoSEQ multiplex PCR; TCRdb has only the in-frame clones, and not every one. The sample yields approximately 54,000 clones, approximately 89% seen once. The material was CD4+ or CD8+ T cells sorted from blood, obtained in a trial of the OX40 agonist ivuxolimab. All receptors come from an adult with an advanced solid tumor such as melanoma, head and neck, liver or kidney cancer.

The chain couples TRBV27 to TRBJ2-7; D not certain. Trimming removed 3 bases from V and 0 bases from J, with 9 bases in between. Germline lookup yields CDR1 MNHEY and CDR2 SMNVEV (reference sequence). The CDR3 loop spans 14 amino acids. CDR3 bases: TGTGCCAGCAGTTTTTCGTGGAGCTCCTACGAGCAGTACTTC. Translated, it gives CASSFSWSSYEQYF.

V and J are TRBV5-4 and TRBJ1-1, with D perhaps TRBD1 (5 bases). Germline CDR1 SGHNT, CDR2 YYREEE (reference sequence). This CDR3 contains 13 residues. Trimming shortened V by 3 bases and J by 2 bases, and 8 bases separated the two germline ends. The CDR3 sequence: CASSSTGNTEAFF. The CDR3 nucleotides read TGTGCCAGCAGCTCTACAGGAAACACTGAAGCTTTCTTT.

The chain links TRBV7-2 to TRBJ2-5; 7 bases map to TRBD2. With V trimmed by 1 base and J by 2 bases, 4 bases remained unmatched. The CDR3 totals 15 residues. Looked up from germline, CDR1 is SGHTA and CDR2 is FQGNSA. Here the CDR3 DNA reads TGTGCCAGCAGCTTAGGCGGCGGGAGTCAAGAGACCCAGTACTTC. It specifies CASSLGGGSQETQYF. The full variable domain, completed using reference TRBV7-2 and TRBJ2-5, is GAGVSQSPSNKVTEKGKDVELRCDPISGHTALYWYRQSLGQGLEFLIYFQGNSAPDKSGLPSDRFSAERTGGSVSTLTIQRTQQEDSAVYLCASSLGGGSQETQYFGPGTRLLVL.

This chain joins TRBV7-9 and TRBJ2-7; TRBD1 agrees at 8 bases. The trim removed 4 bases at V and 6 bases at J, leaving 2 bases unmatched. Germline CDR1 is SEHNR and CDR2 is FQNEAQ (reference sequence). The CDR3 totals 12 residues. This CDR3 reads CASSWTGIEQYF. The CDR3, as DNA: TGTGCCAGCAGCTGGACAGGGATCGAGCAGTACTTC.

The chain carries TRBV27 and TRBJ2-7, with 7 bases lining up with TRBD1. Germline lookup yields CDR1 MNHEY and CDR2 SMNVEV (reference sequence). With V trimmed by 3 bases and J by 6 bases, 8 bases remained unmatched. The CDR3 runs to 14 residues. The CDR3 loop is CASSFGTASVEQYF. CDR3 DNA sequence: TGTGCCAGCAGTTTCGGGACAGCCTCCGTCGAGCAGTACTTC.

This chain uses TRBV13 with TRBJ1-2; a possible D gene is TRBD1 (6 bases). The V gene's germline CDR1 is PRHDT and CDR2 FYEKMQ (reference sequence). The CDR3 covers 14 residues. Trimming pared 3 bases from V and 3 bases from J, leaving 11 bases between. As DNA, the CDR3 is TGTGCCAGCAGCTTGGGGGGCAGTGACTATGGCTACACCTTC. Its protein is CASSLGGSDYGYTF.

The V and J genes are TRBV7-6 and TRBJ1-2; 7 nucleotides align to TRBD1. Germline V lookup: CDR1 SGHVS, CDR2 FNYEAQ. The V segment lost 2 bases and the J segment 0 bases; nucleotides outside the gene matches: 6. The CDR3 covers 16 residues. This CDR3 is CASSLMTGSANYGYTF. For the CDR3, the DNA is TGTGCCAGCAGCTTAATGACAGGGTCAGCTAACTATGGCTACACCTTC. Variable domain in full (rest from reference TRBV7-6 and TRBJ1-2): GAGVSQSPRYKVTKRGQDVALRCDPISGHVSLYWYRQALGQGPEFLTYFNYEAQQDKSGLPNDRFSAERPEGSISTLTIQRTEQRDSAMYRCASSLMTGSANYGYTFGSGTRLTVV.

The chain uses TRBV19 and TRBJ2-7; D possibly corresponds to TRBD1 (5 bases). V was cut by 3 bases and J by 2 bases, with 14 bases left in between. Germline CDR1 and CDR2: LNHDA and SQIVND (reference sequence). This CDR3 contains 15 residues. CDR3 DNA sequence: TGTGCCAGTAGTATTGGGCAGGGTCCTACCTACGAGCAGTACTTC. Encoded protein: CASSIGQGPTYEQYF.

J is TRBJ2-5 and V is TRBV2; D not certain. Germline CDR1 SNHLY, CDR2 FYNNEI. CDR3 length: 13 residues. V was cut by 7 bases and J by 2 bases, with 11 bases left in between. CDR3 in DNA: TGTGCCAGCATGAATCCTCGGCAAGAGACCCAGTACTTC. Its translation: CASMNPRQETQYF.

J is TRBJ2-7 and V is TRBV2; TRBD1 or TRBD2 may be the D gene (6 bases each). V dropped 6 bases and J dropped 0 bases, with 15 bases sitting between them. The CDR3 contains 15 residues. CDR1 is SNHLY and CDR2 is FYNNEI in the germline V gene. The CDR3 loop reads CASSPPGAHSYEQYF. CDR3 nucleotides: TGTGCCAGCAGCCCCCCGGGGGCTCACTCCTACGAGCAGTACTTC.

The chain has TRBV11-2 and TRBJ1-2; D perhaps matches TRBD1 (5 bases). The V and J ends lost 0 bases and 4 bases respectively, with 15 bases between them. Germline V lookup: CDR1 SGHAT, CDR2 FQNNGV. CDR3 length: 16 residues. This chain's CDR3 is CASSLDSGFVLYGYTF. The CDR3 DNA follows: TGTGCCAGCAGCTTAGATTCAGGGTTTGTGCTCTATGGCTACACCTTC.

The chain carries TRBV28 and TRBJ2-7; 7 nucleotides align to TRBD1. Germline trimming cut 6 bases from V and 6 bases from J; bases unmatched to any gene: 11. This CDR3 is built from 14 residues. CDR1 and CDR2 from the germline V gene are MDHEN and SYDVKM. Here the CDR3 DNA reads TGTGCCAGCAGCCACAGGGGCGAGGGGCTCGAGCAGTACTTC. Protein: CASSHRGEGLEQYF.

The J gene is TRBJ2-7, the V gene TRBV7-3; the D is unclear. Germline V gene sequence: CDR1 SGHTA, CDR2 FQGTGA. V lost 3 bases and J lost 5, with 14 bases in between. The CDR3 extends over 14 amino acids. The CDR3 DNA reads as TGTGCCAGCAGCTTGGGCGGTTTAGACGACGAGCAGTACTTC. As protein: CASSLGGLDDEQYF.